A single sample is the source of the 8 T cell receptor beta chains below, sequenced in a study of Tregs in tolerant kidney transplant recipients (dated by TCRdb to between 2018 and 2020). Library preparation employed the immunoSEQ multiplex PCR assay. TCRdb limited this immuneACCESS table to in-frame rearrangements with V and J called. A share of clones is missing; checked studies link under half to unresolved V genes, and the rest is unexplained. The sample contains around 77,000 clones, roughly 98% of them found a single time. The ten largest clones add up to around 0.5% of the sample. Read against the paper, the sample's time point label means: blood sample drawn before combined kidney and bone marrow transplant. This material consisted of CD4+ T cells from blood, taken before the transplant. Receptor source: a human donor who received a combined kidney and bone marrow transplant.

This sequence joins TRBV7-9 and TRBJ2-5; 12 bases are shared with TRBD2. The germline CDR1 and CDR2 sequences are SEHNR and FQNEAQ (reference sequence). This CDR3 is built from 16 residues. Germline trimming cut 5 bases from V and 3 bases from J; bases unmatched to any gene: 7. The CDR3 nucleotides read TGTGCCAGCAGCGTCTTACTAGCGGGAGGCGAAGAGACCCAGTACTTC. The encoded protein is CASSVLLAGGEETQYF. The entire variable domain, with the rest obtained from reference TRBV7-9 and TRBJ2-5, is as follows: DTGVSQNPRHKITKRGQNVTFRCDPISEHNRLYWYRQTLGQGPEFLTYFQNEAQLEKSRLLSDRFSAERPKGSFSTLEIQRTEQGDSAMYLCASSVLLAGGEETQYFGPGTRLLVL.

CDR3: CASSWGGTETQYF. The CDR3 DNA follows: TGCGCCAGCAGTTGGGGGGGGACGGAGACCCAGTACTTC. The chain carries TRBV5-1 and TRBJ2-5, with 7 bases matching TRBD2. The CDR3 extends over 13 amino acids. Germline values: CDR1 SGHRS, CDR2 YFSETQ. With 5 bases clipped from V and 5 bases from J, the junction kept 6 bases outside the gene matches. Together with reference TRBV5-1 and TRBJ2-5, the CDR3 gives the full variable domain: KAGVTQTPRYLIKTRGQQVTLSCSPISGHRSVSWYQQTPGQGLQFLFEYFSETQRNKGNFPGRFSGRQFSNSRSEMNVSTLELGDSALYLCASSWGGTETQYFGPGTRLLVL.

The rearrangement joins TRBV29-1 to TRBJ2-7; D is perhaps TRBD1 (6 bases). The CDR3 spans 12 residues. Germline V gene sequence: CDR1 SQVTM, CDR2 ANQGSEA. V lost 4 bases, J lost 2 bases, and 9 bases lay in between. The CDR3 loop is CSVARDTYEQYF. In nucleotides, the CDR3 is TGCAGCGTTGCCAGGGACACCTACGAGCAGTACTTC.

The chain is built from TRBV25-1 and TRBJ1-1, with 8 bases lining up with TRBD1. V was clipped by 6 bases and J by 8 bases; unmatched bases: 8. Germline loops: CDR1 MGHDK, CDR2 SYGVNS. The CDR3 is 13 amino acids. The CDR3 DNA sequence: TGTGCCAGCAGCCAGGGGGCTAGGGAGGAAGCTTTCTTT. It encodes CASSQGAREEAFF.

This sequence joins TRBV28 and TRBJ2-7; D perhaps matches TRBD1 (5 bases). The V and J ends lost 2 bases and 5 bases respectively, with 10 bases between them. Germline V gives CDR1 MDHEN, CDR2 SYDVKM. This CDR3 region has 13 residues. DNA of the CDR3: TGTGCCAGCAGTTTAAGACAGATCCACGAGCAGTACTTC. Translating it yields CASSLRQIHEQYF.

The chain has TRBV7-2 and TRBJ2-7; 10 bases agree with TRBD2. The CDR3 consists of 18 residues. Looked up from germline, CDR1 is SGHTA and CDR2 is FQGNSA. V trimming: 3 bases; J trimming: 4 bases; junction bases outside the gene matches: 15. CDR3 region: CASSFQVGLAGVMYEQYF. CDR3 coding DNA: TGTGCCAGCAGCTTCCAGGTTGGGCTAGCGGGAGTTATGTACGAGCAGTACTTC.

V usage is TRBV7-2 and J usage is TRBJ2-3, with a tentative D call TRBD2 (6 bases). CDR3 length: 15 amino acids. Germline V gives CDR1 SGHTA, CDR2 FQGNSA. The germline V and J ends were trimmed by 4 bases and 0 bases, with 11 bases remaining between them. CDR3: CASSSKRVSTDTQYF. Written as DNA, the CDR3 is TGTGCCAGCAGCTCCAAGCGGGTTAGCACAGATACGCAGTATTTT.

This sequence joins TRBV5-8 and TRBJ1-5, with TRBD1 matching over 8 bases. The V and J ends lost 4 bases and 6 bases, in that order; junction bases with no gene match: 6. CDR1 is SGHTS and CDR2 is YDEGEE in the germline V gene. The CDR3 is made up of 14 amino acids. The CDR3 region has the DNA TGTGCCAGCAGCACCGGACAGGGAGGTCAGCCCCAGCATTTT. Translated: CASSTGQGGQPQHF.